This T cell receptor (beta chain) was retrieved from a study of cytomegalovirus exposure and HLA in healthy donors. When sampled, the donors appeared nominally healthy, though they likely had unrecorded immune exposures. Of note for this clone: The antigen remains undetermined.

J was trimmed by 0 bases and V by 1 base; bases with no gene match: 9. Germline values: CDR1 LGHNA, CDR2 YSLEER. The CDR3 consists of 17 residues. The PCR used 60 Vbeta and 13 Jbeta primers. Clones were sequenced by immunoSEQ multiplex PCR, and TCRdb holds only the in-frame ones, with some missing. The data hold over 150,000 clones, with around 69% observed a single time. Findings and caveats of the study: Per a prior analysis, the majority of TCR beta V segments were productive roughly 90% or roughly 30% of the time.

This TCR was sampled from a man in his sixties in good health and CMV-seronegative. The rearrangement joins TRBV4-3 to TRBJ2-7; 7 positions agree with TRBD1. Material for sequencing was PBMCs. CDR3 DNA: TGCGCCAGCAGCCAAGGCCCTTCCGGGACAGTCTCCTACGAGCAGTACTTC. Translated: CASSQGPSGTVSYEQYF.